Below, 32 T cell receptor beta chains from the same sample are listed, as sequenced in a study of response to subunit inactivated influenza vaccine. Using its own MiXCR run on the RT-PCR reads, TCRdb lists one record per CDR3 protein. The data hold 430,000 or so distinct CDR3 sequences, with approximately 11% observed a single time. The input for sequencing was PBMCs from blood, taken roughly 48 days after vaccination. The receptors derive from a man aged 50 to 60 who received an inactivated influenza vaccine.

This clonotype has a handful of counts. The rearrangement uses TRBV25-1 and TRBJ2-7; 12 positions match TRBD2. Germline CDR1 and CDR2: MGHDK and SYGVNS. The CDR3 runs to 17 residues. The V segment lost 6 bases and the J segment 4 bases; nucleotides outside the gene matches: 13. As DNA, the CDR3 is TGTGCCAGCAGCGGAAACCCTAGCGGGGGGGCCTTGTACGAGCAGTACTTC. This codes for CASSGNPSGGALYEQYF.

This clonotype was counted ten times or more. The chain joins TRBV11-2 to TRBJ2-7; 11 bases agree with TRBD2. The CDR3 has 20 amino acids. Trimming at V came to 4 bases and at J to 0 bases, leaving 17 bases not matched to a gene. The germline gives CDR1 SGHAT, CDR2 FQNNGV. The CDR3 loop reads CASSSRGWLAGGRSSYEQYF. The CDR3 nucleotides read TGTGCCAGCAGCTCCCGAGGGTGGCTAGCGGGGGGCCGTAGCTCCTACGAGCAGTACTTC.

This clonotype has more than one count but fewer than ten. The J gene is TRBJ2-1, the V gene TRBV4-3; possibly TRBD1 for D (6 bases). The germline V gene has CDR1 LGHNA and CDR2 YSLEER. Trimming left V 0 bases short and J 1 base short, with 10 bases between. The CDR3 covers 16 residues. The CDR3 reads CASSQDWQGSYNEQFF. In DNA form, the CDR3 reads TGCGCCAGCAGCCAAGATTGGCAGGGGTCCTACAATGAGCAGTTCTTC.

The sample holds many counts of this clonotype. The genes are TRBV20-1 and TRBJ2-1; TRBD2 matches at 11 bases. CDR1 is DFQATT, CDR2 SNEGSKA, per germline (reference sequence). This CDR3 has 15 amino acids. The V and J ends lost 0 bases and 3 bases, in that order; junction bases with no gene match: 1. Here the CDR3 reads CSARDLAGGYNEQFF. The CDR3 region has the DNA TGCAGTGCTAGAGACCTAGCGGGAGGCTACAATGAGCAGTTCTTC.

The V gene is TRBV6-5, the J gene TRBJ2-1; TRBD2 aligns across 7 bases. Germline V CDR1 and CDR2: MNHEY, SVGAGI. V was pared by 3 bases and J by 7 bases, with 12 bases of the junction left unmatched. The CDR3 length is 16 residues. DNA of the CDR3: TGTGCCAGCAGTTATCTCGCAGTTAGCGGGCCGAATGAGCAGTTCTTC. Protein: CASSYLAVSGPNEQFF.

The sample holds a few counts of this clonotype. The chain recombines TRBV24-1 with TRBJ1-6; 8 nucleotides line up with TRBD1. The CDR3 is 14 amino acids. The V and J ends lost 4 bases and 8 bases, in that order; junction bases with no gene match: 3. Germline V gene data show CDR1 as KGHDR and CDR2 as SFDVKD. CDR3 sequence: CATSEAGGYSPLHF. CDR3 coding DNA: TGTGCCACCAGTGAGGCAGGGGGCTATTCACCCCTCCACTTT.

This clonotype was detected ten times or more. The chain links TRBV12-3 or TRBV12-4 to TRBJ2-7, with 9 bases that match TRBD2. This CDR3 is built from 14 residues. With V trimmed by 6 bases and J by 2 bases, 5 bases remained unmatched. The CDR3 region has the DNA TGTGCCAGCAGCCCCGGCGGGAGGGCCTACGAGCAGTACTTC. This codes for CASSPGGRAYEQYF.

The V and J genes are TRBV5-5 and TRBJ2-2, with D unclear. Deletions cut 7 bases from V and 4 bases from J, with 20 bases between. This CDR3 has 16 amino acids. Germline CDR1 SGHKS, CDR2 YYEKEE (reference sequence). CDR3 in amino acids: CASRGTNRISTGELFF. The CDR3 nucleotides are TGTGCCAGCCGAGGCACGAACAGAATTAGCACCGGGGAGCTGTTTTTT.

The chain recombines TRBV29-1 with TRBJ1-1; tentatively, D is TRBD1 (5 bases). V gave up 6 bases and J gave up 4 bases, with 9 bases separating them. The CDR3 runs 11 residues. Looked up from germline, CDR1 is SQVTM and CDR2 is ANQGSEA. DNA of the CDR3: TGCAGCGTGGGACGGGGCACTGAAGCTTTCTTT. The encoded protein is CSVGRGTEAFF.

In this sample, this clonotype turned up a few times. The CDR3: CASKPAGLANYEQYF. In DNA, the CDR3 is TGTGCCAGTAAGCCTGCGGGACTAGCTAACTACGAGCAGTACTTC. The chain couples TRBV19 to TRBJ2-7, with TRBD2 identical over 9 bases. Germline-derived CDR1 and CDR2 are LNHDA and SQIVND (reference sequence). This CDR3 has 15 residues. The V segment lost 7 bases and the J segment 3 bases; nucleotides outside the gene matches: 10.

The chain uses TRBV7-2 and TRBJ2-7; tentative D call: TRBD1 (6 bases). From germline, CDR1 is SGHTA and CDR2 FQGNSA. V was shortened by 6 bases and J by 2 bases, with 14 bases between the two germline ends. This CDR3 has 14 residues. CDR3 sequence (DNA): TGTGCCAGCAGGGCTCCTGGGGGCGCCTACGAGCAGTACTTC. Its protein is CASRAPGGAYEQYF.

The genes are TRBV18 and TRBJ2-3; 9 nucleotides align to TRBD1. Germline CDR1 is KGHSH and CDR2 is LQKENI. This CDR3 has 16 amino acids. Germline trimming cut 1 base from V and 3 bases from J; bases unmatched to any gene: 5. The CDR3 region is CASSPRGQGSTDTQYF. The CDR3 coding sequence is TGTGCCAGCTCACCACGAGGACAGGGGTCGACAGATACGCAGTATTTT.

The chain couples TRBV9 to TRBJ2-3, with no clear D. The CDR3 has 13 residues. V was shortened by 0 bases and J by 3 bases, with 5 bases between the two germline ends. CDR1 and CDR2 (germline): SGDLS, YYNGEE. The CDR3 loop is CASSVVMTDTQYF. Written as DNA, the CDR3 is TGTGCCAGCAGCGTAGTGATGACAGATACGCAGTATTTT.

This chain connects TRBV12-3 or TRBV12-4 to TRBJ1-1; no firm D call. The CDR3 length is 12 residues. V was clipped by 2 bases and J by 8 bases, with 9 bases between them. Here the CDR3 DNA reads TGTGCCAGCAGTTTAAGCCGCCAGGAAGCTTTCTTT. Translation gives CASSLSRQEAFF.

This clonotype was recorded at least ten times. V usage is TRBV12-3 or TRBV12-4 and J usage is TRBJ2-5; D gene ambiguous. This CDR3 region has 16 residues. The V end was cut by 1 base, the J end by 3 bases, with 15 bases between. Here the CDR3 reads CASSLEGLGPKETQYF. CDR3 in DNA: TGTGCCAGCAGTTTAGAGGGTTTGGGCCCCAAAGAGACCCAGTACTTC.

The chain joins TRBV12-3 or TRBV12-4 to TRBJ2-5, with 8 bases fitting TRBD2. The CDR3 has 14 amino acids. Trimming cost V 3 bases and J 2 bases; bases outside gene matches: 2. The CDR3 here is CASSLTSAQETQYF. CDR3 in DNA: TGTGCCAGCAGTTTGACTAGCGCGCAAGAGACCCAGTACTTC.

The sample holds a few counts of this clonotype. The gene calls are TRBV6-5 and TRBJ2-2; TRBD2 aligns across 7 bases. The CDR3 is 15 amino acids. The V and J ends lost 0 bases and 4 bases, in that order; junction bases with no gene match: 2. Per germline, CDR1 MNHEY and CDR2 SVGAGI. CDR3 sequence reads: CASSYSGGITGELFF. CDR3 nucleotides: TGTGCCAGCAGTTACTCGGGGGGGATCACCGGGGAGCTGTTTTTT.

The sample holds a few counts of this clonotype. CDR3 residues: CASSLDRDNEQYF. The DNA for the CDR3 is TGTGCCAGCAGCCTGGACAGGGATAACGAGCAGTACTTC. The rearrangement links TRBV6-2 or TRBV6-3 to TRBJ2-7, with 8 bases identical to TRBD1. The germline CDR1 and CDR2 sequences are MNHEY and SVGEGT. CDR3 length: 13 residues. V lost 6 bases to trimming and J lost 5 bases; unmatched junction nucleotides: 6.

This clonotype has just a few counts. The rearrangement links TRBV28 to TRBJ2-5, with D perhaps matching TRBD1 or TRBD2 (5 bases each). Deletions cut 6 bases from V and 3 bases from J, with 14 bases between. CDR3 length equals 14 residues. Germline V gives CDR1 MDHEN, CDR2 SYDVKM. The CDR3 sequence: CASSVAGTEETQYF. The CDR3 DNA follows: TGTGCCAGCAGCGTCGCCGGGACGGAAGAGACCCAGTACTTC.

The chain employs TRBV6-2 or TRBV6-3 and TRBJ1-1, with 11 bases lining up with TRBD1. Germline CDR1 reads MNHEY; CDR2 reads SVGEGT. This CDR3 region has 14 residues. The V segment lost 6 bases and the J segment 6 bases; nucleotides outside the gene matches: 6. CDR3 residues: CASRIGQGAAEAFF. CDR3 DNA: TGTGCCAGCAGAATCGGACAGGGGGCGGCTGAAGCTTTCTTT.

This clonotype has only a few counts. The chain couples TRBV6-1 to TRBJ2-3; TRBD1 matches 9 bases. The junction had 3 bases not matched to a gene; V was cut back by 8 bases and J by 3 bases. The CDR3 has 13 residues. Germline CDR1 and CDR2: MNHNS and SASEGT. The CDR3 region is CASLTGGTDTQYF. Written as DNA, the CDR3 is TGTGCCAGCCTGACAGGGGGAACAGATACGCAGTATTTT.

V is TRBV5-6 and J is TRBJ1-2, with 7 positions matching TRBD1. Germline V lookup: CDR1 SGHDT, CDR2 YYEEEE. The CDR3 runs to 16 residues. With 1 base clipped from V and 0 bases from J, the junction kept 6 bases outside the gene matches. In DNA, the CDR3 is TGTGCCAGCAGCTTGTTTGACAGGGTAGCTAACTATGGCTACACCTTC. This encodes CASSLFDRVANYGYTF.

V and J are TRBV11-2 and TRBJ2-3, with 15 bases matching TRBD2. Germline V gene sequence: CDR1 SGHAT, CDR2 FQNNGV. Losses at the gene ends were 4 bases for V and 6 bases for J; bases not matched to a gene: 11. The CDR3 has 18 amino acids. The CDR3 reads CASSSPHLGLAGGDTQYF. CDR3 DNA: TGTGCCAGCAGCTCCCCCCACCTCGGACTAGCGGGGGGGGATACGCAGTATTTT.

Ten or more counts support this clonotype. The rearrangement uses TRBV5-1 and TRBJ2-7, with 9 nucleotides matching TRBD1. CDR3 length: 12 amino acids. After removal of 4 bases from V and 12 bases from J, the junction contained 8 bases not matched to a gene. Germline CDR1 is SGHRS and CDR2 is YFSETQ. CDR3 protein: CASSLGQGPWYF. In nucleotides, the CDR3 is TGCGCCAGCAGCCTGGGACAGGGCCCATGGTACTTC. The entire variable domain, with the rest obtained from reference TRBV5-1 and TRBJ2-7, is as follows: KAGVTQTPRYLIKTRGQQVTLSCSPISGHRSVSWYQQTPGQGLQFLFEYFSETQRNKGNFPGRFSGRQFSNSRSEMNVSTLELGDSALYLCASSLGQGPWYFGPGTRLTVT.

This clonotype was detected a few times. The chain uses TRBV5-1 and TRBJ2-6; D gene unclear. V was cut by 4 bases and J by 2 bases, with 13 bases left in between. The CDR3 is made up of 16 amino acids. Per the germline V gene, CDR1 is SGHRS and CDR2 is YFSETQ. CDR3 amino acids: CASSDGSETGANVLTF. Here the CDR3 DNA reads TGCGCCAGCAGCGACGGCAGTGAAACTGGGGCCAACGTCCTGACTTTC.

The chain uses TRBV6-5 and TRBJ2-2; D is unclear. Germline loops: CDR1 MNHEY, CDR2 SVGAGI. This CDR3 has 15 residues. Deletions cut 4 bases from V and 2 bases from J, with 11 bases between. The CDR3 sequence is CASSSKTRNTGELFF. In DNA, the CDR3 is TGTGCCAGCAGTTCTAAGACACGTAACACCGGGGAGCTGTTTTTT.

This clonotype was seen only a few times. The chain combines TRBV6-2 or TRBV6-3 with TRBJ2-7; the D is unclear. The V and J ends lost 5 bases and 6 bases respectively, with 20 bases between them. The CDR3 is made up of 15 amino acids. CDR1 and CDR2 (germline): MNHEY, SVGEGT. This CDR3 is CASSRSRPDSGEQYF. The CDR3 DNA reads TGTGCCAGCAGTCGCTCCCGGCCCGACTCGGGCGAGCAGTACTTC.

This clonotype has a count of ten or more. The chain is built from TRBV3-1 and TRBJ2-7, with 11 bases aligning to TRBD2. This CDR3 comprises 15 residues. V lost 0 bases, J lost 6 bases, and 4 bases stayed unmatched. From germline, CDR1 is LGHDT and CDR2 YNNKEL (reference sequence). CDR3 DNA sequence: TGTGCCAGCAGCCAAGATAGCGGGAGGGCCTCCGAGCAGTACTTC. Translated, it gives CASSQDSGRASEQYF.

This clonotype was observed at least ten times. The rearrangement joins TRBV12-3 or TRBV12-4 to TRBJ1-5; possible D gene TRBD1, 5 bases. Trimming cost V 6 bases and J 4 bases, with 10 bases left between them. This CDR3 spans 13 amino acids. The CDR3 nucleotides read TGTGCCAGCAGGAAGGACACGAATCAGCCCCAGCATTTT. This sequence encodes CASRKDTNQPQHF.

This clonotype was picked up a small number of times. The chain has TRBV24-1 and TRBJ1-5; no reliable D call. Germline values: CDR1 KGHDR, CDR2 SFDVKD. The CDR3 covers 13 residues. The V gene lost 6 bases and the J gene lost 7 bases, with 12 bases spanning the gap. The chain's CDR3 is CATSIGGSQPQHF. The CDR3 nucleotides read TGTGCCACCAGTATAGGCGGGAGCCAGCCCCAGCATTTT.

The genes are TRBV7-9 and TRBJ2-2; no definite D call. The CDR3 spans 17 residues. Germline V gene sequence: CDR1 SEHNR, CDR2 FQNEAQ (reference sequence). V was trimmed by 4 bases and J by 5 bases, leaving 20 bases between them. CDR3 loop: CASSSNDGFTGTGELFF. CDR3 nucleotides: TGTGCCAGCAGCTCAAACGACGGGTTCACTGGGACCGGGGAGCTGTTTTTT.

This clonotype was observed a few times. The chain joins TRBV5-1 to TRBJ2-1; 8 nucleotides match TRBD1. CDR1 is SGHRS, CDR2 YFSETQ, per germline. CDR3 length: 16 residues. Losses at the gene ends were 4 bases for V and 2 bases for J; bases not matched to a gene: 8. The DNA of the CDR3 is TGCGCCAGCAGCCAGGCTGCAGGGGGCCCCTACAATGAGCAGTTCTTC. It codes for CASSQAAGGPYNEQFF.